This T cell receptor (beta chain) was recorded in a study of T cell responses to AZD1222 COVID-19 vaccine. Study-wide context: Second-dose recipients at about 4 or about 12 weeks were treated as one pooled group. Study results and limitations: Nearly half of unique spike-specific TCRs reportedly avoided B.1.351 and B.1.1.7 mutated regions. Clonal diversity was possibly underestimated; the donors were predominantly white British and more often female. Only a handful of AZD1222 recipients were seropositive at baseline.

The V gene's germline CDR1 is KGHDR and CDR2 SFDVKD. This CDR3 spans 14 amino acids. V shed 6 bases, J shed 2 bases, and the junction held 4 bases outside the gene matches. Worth noting for this clone: Its antigen remains unidentified.

Sequencing used immunoSEQ multiplex PCR; TCRdb keeps in-frame clones, though not all of them. The top ten clones hold 14% to 15% of a sample with about 120,000 clones, around 93% of them seen once. The sample consisted of peripheral blood, taken on day 0 of AZD1222 vaccination. The receptor was isolated from an adult in good health. The chain recombines TRBV24-1 with TRBJ2-7, with TRBD1 matching 9 bases. The DNA for the CDR3 is TGTGCCACCAGTCCGGGACAGGGTGCCTACGAGCAGTACTTC. It encodes CATSPGQGAYEQYF.